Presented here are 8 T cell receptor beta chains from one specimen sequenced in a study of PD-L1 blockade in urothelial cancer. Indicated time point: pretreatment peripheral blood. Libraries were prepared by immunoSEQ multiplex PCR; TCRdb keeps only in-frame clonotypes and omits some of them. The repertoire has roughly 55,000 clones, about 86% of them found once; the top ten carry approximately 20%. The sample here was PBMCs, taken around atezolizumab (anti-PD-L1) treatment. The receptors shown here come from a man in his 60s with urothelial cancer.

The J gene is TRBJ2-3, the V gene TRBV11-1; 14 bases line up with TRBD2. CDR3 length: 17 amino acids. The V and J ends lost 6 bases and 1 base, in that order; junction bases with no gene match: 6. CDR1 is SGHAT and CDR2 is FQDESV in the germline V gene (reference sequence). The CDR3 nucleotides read TGTGCCAGCAGGCGACTGGGACTAGCGGGGGGCACAGATACGCAGTATTTT. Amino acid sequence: CASRRLGLAGGTDTQYF.

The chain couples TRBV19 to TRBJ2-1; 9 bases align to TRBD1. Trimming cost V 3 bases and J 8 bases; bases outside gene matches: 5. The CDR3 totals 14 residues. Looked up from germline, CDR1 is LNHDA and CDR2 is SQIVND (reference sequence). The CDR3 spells CASSILRQGDEQFF. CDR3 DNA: TGTGCCAGTAGTATTCTAAGACAGGGGGATGAGCAGTTCTTC.

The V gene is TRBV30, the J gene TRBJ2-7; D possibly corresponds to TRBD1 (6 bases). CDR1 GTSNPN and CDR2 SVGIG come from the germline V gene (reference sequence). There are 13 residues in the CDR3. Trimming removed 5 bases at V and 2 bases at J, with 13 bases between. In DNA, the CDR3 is TGTGCCTGGGGGACGGGACACACCTACGAGCAGTACTTC. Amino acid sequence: CAWGTGHTYEQYF.

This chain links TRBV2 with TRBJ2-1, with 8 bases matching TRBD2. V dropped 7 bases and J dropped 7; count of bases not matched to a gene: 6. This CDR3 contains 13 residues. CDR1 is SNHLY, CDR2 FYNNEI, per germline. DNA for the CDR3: TGTGCCAGCAAAACGGGGGGGCCGAATGAGCAGTTCTTC. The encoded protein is CASKTGGPNEQFF.

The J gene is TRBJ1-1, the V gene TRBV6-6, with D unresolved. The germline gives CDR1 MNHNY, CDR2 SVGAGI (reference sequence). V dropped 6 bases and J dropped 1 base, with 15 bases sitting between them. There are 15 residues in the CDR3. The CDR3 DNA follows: TGTGCCAGCAGCCCGGTTCGTACTACGAACACTGAAGCTTTCTTT. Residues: CASSPVRTTNTEAFF.

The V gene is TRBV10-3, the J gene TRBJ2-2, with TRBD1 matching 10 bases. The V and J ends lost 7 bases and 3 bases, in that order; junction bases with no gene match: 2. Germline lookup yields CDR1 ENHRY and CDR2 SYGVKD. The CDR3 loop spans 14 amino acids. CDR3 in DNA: TGTGCCATCATGGACAGGGGGGACACCGGGGAGCTGTTTTTT. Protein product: CAIMDRGDTGELFF.

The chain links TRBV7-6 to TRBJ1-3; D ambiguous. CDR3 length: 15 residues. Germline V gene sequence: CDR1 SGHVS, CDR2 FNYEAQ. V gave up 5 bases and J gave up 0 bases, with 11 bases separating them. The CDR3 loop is CASSLGSGSGNTIYF. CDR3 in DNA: TGTGCCAGCAGCCTAGGGTCAGGCTCTGGAAACACCATATATTTT.

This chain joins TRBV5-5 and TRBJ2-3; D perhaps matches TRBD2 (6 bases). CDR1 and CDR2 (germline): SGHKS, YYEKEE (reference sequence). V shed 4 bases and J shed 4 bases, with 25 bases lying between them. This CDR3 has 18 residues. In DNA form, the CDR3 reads TGTGCCAGCAGCGACGAACACCCGGGACTGATGGAGGCAGATACGCAGTATTTT. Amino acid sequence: CASSDEHPGLMEADTQYF. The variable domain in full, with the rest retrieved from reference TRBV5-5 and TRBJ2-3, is DAGVTQSPTHLIKTRGQQVTLRCSPISGHKSVSWYQQVLGQGPQFIFQYYEKEERGRGNFPDRFSARQFPNYSSELNVNALLLGDSALYLCASSDEHPGLMEADTQYFGPGTRLTVL.